This T cell receptor (beta chain) was profiled in a study of CD8+ T cells in alopecia areata. Indicated treatment: oral pan-JAK inhibitor, 5-10 mg twice daily. This clone has a handful of counts. Sequencing relied on a cDNA template that was reverse transcribed from extracted RNA. Produced via immunoSEQ multiplex PCR; TCRdb's table is partial and in-frame only. This sample has roughly 98,000 clones; roughly three fifths occur once, and the top ten carry 15%. CDR3 length: 13 amino acids. Germline-derived CDR1 and CDR2 are MNHEY and SMNVEV (reference sequence). With V trimmed by 8 bases and J by 6 bases, 2 bases remained unmatched.

The chain combines TRBV27 with TRBJ2-5; 14 bases map to TRBD2. The sequence came from a human donor with alopecia areata. This material consisted of CD8+ T cells sorted from blood, taken at week 4, from a patient treated with tofacitinib. In DNA, the CDR3 is TGTGCCAGCGGACTAGCGGGAGGCCAGACCCAGTACTTC. This sequence encodes CASGLAGGQTQYF.